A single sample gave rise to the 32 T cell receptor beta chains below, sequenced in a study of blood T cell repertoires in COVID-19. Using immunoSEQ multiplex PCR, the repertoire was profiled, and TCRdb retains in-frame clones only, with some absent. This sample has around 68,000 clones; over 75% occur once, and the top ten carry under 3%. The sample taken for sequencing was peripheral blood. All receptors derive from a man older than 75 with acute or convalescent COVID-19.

CDR3 coding DNA: TGTGCCAGTAGTCCACCGCGGGGGGAGCAGTACTTC. Translation: CASSPPRGEQYF. The chain employs TRBV19 and TRBJ2-7, with TRBD2 identical over 7 bases. J was trimmed by 7 bases and V by 5 bases; bases with no gene match: 5. The CDR3 has 12 residues. CDR1 is LNHDA, CDR2 SQIVND, per germline (reference sequence).

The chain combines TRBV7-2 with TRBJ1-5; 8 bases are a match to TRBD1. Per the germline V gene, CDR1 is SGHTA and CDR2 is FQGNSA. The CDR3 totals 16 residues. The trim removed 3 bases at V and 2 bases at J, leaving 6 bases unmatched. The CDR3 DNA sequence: TGTGCCAGCAGCTTCATGCCGGGACAGGGCAATCAGCCCCAGCATTTT. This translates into CASSFMPGQGNQPQHF.

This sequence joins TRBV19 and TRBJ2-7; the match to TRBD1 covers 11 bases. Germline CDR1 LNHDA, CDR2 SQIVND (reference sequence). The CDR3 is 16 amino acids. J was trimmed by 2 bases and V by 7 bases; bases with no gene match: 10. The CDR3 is CASMNRPGQGAYEQYF. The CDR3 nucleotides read TGTGCCAGTATGAACCGTCCGGGACAGGGGGCCTACGAGCAGTACTTC. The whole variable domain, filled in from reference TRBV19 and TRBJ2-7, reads DGGITQSPKYLFRKEGQNVTLSCEQNLNHDAMYWYRQDPGQGLRLIYYSQIVNDFQKGDIAEGYSVSREKKESFPLTVTSAQKNPTAFYLCASMNRPGQGAYEQYFGPGTRLTVT.

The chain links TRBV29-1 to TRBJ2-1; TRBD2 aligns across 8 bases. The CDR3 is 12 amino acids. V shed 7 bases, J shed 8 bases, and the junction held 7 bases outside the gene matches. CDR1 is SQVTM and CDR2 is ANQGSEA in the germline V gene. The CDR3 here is CSDSGKGDEQFF. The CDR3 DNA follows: TGCAGCGATAGCGGGAAGGGCGATGAGCAGTTCTTC.

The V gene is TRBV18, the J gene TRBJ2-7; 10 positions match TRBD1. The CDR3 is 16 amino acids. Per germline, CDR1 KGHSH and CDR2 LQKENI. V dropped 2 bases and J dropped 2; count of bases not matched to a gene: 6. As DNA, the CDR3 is TGTGCCAGCTCACCAGTGAGACAGGGGGCCACCTACGAGCAGTACTTC. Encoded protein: CASSPVRQGATYEQYF.

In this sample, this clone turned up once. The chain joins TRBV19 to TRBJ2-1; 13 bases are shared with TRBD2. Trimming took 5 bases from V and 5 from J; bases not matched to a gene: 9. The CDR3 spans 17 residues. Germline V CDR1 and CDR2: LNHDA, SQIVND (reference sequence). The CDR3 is CASSHPLGLAGNNEQFF. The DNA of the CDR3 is TGTGCCAGTAGTCATCCCCTGGGACTAGCGGGAAACAATGAGCAGTTCTTC.

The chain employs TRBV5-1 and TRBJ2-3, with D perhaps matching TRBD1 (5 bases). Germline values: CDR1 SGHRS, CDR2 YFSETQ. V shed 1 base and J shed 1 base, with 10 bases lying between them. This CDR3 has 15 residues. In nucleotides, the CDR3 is TGCGCCAGCAGCTTGAACCAGGGTGGCACAGATACGCAGTATTTT. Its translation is CASSLNQGGTDTQYF. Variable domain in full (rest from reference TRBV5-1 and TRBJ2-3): KAGVTQTPRYLIKTRGQQVTLSCSPISGHRSVSWYQQTPGQGLQFLFEYFSETQRNKGNFPGRFSGRQFSNSRSEMNVSTLELGDSALYLCASSLNQGGTDTQYFGPGTRLTVL.

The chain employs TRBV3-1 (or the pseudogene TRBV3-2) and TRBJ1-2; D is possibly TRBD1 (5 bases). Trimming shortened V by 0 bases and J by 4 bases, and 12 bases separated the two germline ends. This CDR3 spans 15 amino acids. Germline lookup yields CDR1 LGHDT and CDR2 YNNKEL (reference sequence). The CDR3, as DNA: TGTGCCAGCAGCCAAGATCACCAGGGCAGCTATGGCTACACCTTC. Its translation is CASSQDHQGSYGYTF.

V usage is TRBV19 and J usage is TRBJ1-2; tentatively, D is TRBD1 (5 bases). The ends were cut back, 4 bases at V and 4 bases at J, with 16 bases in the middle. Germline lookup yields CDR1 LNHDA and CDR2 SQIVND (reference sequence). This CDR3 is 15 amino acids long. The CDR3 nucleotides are TGTGCCAGTAGTACTAAAGCGACAGCCTTCTATGGCTACACCTTC. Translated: CASSTKATAFYGYTF.

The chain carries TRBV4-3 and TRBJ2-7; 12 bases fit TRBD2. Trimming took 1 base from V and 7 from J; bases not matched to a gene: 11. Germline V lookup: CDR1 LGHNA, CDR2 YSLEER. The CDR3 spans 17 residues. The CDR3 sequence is CASSQAHGLAGTGEQYF. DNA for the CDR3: TGCGCCAGCAGCCAAGCCCATGGACTAGCGGGAACGGGTGAGCAGTACTTC.

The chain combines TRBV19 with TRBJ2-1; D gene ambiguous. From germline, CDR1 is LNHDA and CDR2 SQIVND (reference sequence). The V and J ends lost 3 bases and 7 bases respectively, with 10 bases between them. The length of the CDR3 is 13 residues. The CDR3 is CASSIKTVNEQFF. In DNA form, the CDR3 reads TGTGCCAGTAGTATCAAGACTGTAAATGAGCAGTTCTTC.

The CDR3 spells CASSHGAGGGYGSYNEQFF. Here the CDR3 DNA reads TGCGCCAGCAGTCATGGGGCAGGGGGCGGATATGGGTCCTACAATGAGCAGTTCTTC. The chain recombines TRBV5-1 with TRBJ2-1; the match to TRBD1 covers 8 bases. Germline assignment: CDR1 SGHRS and CDR2 YFSETQ. This CDR3 is built from 19 residues. Trimming took 5 bases from V and 1 from J; bases not matched to a gene: 17.

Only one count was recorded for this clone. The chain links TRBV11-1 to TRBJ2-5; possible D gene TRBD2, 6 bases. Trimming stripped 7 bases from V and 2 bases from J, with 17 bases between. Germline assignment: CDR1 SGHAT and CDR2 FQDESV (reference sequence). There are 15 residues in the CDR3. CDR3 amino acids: CASNQWTNPQETQYF. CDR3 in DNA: TGTGCCAGCAACCAATGGACTAACCCACAAGAGACCCAGTACTTC.

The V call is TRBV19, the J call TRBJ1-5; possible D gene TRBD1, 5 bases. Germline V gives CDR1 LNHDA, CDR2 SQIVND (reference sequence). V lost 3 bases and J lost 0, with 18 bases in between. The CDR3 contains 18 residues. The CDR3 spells CASSIEGSKGGSNQPQHF. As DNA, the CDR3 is TGTGCCAGTAGTATCGAGGGGTCGAAGGGAGGTAGCAATCAGCCCCAGCATTTT.

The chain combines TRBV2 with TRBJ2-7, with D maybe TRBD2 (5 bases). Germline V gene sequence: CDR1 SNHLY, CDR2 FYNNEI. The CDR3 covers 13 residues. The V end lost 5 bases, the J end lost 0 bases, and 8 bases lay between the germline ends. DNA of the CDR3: TGTGCCAGCAGTCGGGAATACTCCTACGAGCAGTACTTC. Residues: CASSREYSYEQYF. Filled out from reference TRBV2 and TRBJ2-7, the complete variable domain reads EPEVTQTPSHQVTQMGQEVILRCVPISNHLYFYWYRQILGQKVEFLVSFYNNEISEKSEIFDDQFSVERPDGSNFTLKIRSTKLEDSAMYFCASSREYSYEQYFGPGTRLTVT.

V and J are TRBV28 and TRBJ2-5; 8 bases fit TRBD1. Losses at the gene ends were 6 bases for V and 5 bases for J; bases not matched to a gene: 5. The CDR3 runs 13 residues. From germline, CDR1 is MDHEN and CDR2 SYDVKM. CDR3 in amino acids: CASRPHRGETQYF. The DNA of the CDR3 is TGTGCCAGCAGACCACACAGGGGGGAGACCCAGTACTTC. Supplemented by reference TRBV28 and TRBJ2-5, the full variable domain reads DVKVTQSSRYLVKRTGEKVFLECVQDMDHENMFWYRQDPGLGLRLIYFSYDVKMKEKGDIPEGYSVSREKKERFSLILESASTNQTSMYLCASRPHRGETQYFGPGTRLLVL.

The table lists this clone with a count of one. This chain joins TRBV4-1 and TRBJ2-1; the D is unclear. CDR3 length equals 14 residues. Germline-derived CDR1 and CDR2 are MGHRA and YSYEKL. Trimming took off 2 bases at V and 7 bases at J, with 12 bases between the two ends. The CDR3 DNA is TGCGCCAGCAGCCAATCACTGTCTGAGAATGAGCAGTTCTTC. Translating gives CASSQSLSENEQFF.

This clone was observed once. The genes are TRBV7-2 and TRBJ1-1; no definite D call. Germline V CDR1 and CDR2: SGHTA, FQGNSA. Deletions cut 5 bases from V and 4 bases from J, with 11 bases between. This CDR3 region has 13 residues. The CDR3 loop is CASSHPQVTEAFF. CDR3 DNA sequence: TGTGCCAGCAGCCACCCGCAGGTCACTGAAGCTTTCTTT.

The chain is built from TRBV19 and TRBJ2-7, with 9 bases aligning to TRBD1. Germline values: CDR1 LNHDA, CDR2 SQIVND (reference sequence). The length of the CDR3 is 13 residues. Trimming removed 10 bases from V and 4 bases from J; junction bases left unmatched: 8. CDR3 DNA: TGTGCCACCTCGGGACAGGGAGGGTACGAGCAGTACTTC. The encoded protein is CATSGQGGYEQYF.

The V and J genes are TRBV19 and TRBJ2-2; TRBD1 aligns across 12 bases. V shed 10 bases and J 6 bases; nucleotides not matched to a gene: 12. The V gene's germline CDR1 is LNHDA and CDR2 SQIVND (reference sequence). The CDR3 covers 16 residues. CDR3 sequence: CATLRGTGGAAGELFF. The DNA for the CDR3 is TGTGCCACGTTAAGGGGGACAGGGGGCGCCGCCGGGGAGCTGTTTTTT.

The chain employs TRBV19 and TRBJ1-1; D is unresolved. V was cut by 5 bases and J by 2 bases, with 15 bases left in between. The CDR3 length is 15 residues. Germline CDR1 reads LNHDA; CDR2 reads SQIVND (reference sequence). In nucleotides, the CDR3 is TGTGCCAGTAGTCTCGGGAGGGATCCTAACACTGAAGCTTTCTTT. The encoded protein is CASSLGRDPNTEAFF.

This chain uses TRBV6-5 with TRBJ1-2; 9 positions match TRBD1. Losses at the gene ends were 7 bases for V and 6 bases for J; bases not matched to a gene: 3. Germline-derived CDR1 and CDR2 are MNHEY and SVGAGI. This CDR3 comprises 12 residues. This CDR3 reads CASTRTGDGYTF. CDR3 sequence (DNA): TGTGCCAGCACCCGGACAGGGGATGGCTACACCTTC.

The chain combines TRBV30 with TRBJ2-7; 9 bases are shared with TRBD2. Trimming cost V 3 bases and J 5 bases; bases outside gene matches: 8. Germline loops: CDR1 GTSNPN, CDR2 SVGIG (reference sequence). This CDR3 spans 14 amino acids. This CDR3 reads CAWSKAGGSHEQYF. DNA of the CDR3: TGTGCCTGGAGCAAAGCGGGAGGATCCCACGAGCAGTACTTC.

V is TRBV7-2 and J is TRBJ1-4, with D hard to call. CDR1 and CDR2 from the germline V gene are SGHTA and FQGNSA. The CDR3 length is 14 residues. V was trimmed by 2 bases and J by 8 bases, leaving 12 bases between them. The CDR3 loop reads CASSLSRSGEKLFF. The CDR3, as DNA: TGTGCCAGCAGCTTAAGTAGGTCGGGGGAAAAACTGTTTTTT.

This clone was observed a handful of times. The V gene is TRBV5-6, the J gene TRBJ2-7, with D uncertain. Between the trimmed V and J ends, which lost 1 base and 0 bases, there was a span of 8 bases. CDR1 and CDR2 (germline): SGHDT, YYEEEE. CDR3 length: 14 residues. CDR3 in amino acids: CASSLRTTSYEQYF. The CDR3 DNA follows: TGTGCCAGCAGCTTGCGTACTACCTCCTACGAGCAGTACTTC. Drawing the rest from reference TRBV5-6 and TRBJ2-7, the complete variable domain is DAGVTQSPTHLIKTRGQQVTLRCSPKSGHDTVSWYQQALGQGPQFIFQYYEEEERQRGNFPDRFSGHQFPNYSSELNVNALLLGDSALYLCASSLRTTSYEQYFGPGTRLTVT.

CDR3 amino acids: CATSDSSVPGEQYF. CDR3 in DNA: TGTGCCACCAGTGACTCTTCGGTCCCAGGCGAGCAGTACTTC. The chain employs TRBV24-1 and TRBJ2-7; D call uncertain. V was cut by 4 bases and J by 6 bases, with 15 bases left in between. Germline lookup yields CDR1 KGHDR and CDR2 SFDVKD. The CDR3 contains 14 residues.

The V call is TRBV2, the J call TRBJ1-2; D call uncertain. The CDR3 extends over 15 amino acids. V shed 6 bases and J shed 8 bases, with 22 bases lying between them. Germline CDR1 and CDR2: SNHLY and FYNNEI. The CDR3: CASRGVQLGEGGYTF. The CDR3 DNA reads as TGTGCCAGCAGAGGAGTGCAGTTAGGTGAGGGCGGCTACACCTTC.

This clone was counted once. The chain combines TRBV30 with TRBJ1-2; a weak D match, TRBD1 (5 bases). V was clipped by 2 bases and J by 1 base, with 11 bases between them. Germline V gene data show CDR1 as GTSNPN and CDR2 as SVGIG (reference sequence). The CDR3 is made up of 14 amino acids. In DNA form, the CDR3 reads TGTGCCTGGAGTCGCGGGGGAGGTAACTATGGCTACACCTTC. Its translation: CAWSRGGGNYGYTF.

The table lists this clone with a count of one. CDR3 amino acids: CATLRPGGGTEAFF. The CDR3 region has the DNA TGTGCCACCCTACGCCCAGGGGGAGGCACTGAAGCTTTCTTT. This sequence joins TRBV6-5 and TRBJ1-1, with 7 bases lining up with TRBD1. The V and J ends lost 10 bases and 4 bases, in that order; junction bases with no gene match: 12. This CDR3 spans 14 amino acids. Germline-derived CDR1 and CDR2 are MNHEY and SVGAGI.

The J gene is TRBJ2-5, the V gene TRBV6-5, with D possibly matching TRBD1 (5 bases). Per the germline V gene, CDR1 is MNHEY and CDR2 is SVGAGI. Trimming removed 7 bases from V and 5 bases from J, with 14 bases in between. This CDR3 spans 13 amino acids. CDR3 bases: TGTGCCAGCACCCCTAAAGGGGTCGAGACCCAGTACTTC. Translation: CASTPKGVETQYF.

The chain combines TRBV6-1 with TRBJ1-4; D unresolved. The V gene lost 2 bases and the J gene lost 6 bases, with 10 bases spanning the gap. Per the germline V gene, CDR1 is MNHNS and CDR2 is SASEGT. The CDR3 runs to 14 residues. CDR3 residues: CASSERWEDEKLFF. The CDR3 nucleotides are TGTGCCAGCAGTGAACGATGGGAGGATGAAAAACTGTTTTTT.

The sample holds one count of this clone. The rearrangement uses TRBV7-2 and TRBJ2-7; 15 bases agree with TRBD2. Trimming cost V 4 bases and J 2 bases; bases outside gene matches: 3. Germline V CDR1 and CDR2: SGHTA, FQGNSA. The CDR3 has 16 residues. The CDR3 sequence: CASSYGTSGRTYEQYF. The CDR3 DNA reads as TGTGCCAGCAGCTACGGGACTAGCGGGAGGACCTACGAGCAGTACTTC.